This T cell receptor beta chain came from a study of blood T cells in healthy people across ages. In regard to this clonotype: An end of the junction does not agree with germline; a read error may underlie this.

Alongside a J-beta primer mix, a sample-barcoded 5' primer served in a second PCR lasting roughly 7 to 11 cycles. TCRdb independently ran MiXCR on the 5' RACE reads; one entry per CDR3 protein. Of approximately 1.5 million distinct CDR3 sequences detected, roughly 32% appear once; the ten largest clones hold about 11%. This TCR was recovered from a woman younger than 45 in good health. Sequenced sample: blood.

This CDR3 is CTSSLMTSGSYNEQFF. CDR3 coding DNA: TGCACCAGCAGCTTGATGACTAGCGGGTCTTACAATGAGCAGTTCTTC. The chain has TRBV5-1 and TRBJ2-1, with TRBD2 identical over 10 bases. The CDR3 spans 16 residues. From germline, CDR1 is SGHRS and CDR2 YFSETQ.